This T cell receptor beta chain was obtained from a study of cytomegalovirus exposure and HLA in healthy donors. Study at large: About 200 million T cells yielded some 120 million unique TCR beta sequences in earlier analysis.

PCR employed 60 Vbeta and 13 Jbeta primers. The protocol was immunoSEQ multiplex PCR, while the TCRdb copy is restricted to in-frame clones and leaves out a portion. The sample lists approximately 89,000 clones, about 75% occurring once. V was clipped by 4 bases and J by 3 bases, with 6 bases between them. The CDR3 covers 12 residues. Germline V gives CDR1 WSHSY, CDR2 SAAADI. This sequence joins TRBV10-2 and TRBJ2-5; D is unclear. This TCR was sampled from a man aged 25 to 45 in good health and CMV-seropositive. Sequencing input: PBMCs. The DNA of the CDR3 is TGCGCCAGCAGTGCACAGAAAGAGACCCAGTACTTC. It codes for CASSAQKETQYF.